This T cell receptor (beta chain) was recovered during a study of neurological immune-mediated disorders. This clonotype was recorded many times. This CDR3 has 14 amino acids. Germline CDR1 and CDR2: LGHNA and YNFKEQ. Trimming stripped 4 bases from V and 5 bases from J, with 9 bases between. Sample time point: longitudinal time-point 1 (baseline). From the 5' RACE reads, TCRdb called clonotypes with MiXCR, one entry per CDR3 protein. The table lists some 54,000 distinct CDR3 sequences, about 10% of them singletons. Input material: PBMCs. The clonotype originates from a male donor with HTLV-1-associated myelopathy (HAM/TSP). This chain links TRBV4-2 with TRBJ1-6; D is undetermined. In DNA form, the CDR3 reads TGTGCCAGCAGCCGAACAACTAATAATTCACCCCTCCACTTT. This codes for CASSRTTNNSPLHF.